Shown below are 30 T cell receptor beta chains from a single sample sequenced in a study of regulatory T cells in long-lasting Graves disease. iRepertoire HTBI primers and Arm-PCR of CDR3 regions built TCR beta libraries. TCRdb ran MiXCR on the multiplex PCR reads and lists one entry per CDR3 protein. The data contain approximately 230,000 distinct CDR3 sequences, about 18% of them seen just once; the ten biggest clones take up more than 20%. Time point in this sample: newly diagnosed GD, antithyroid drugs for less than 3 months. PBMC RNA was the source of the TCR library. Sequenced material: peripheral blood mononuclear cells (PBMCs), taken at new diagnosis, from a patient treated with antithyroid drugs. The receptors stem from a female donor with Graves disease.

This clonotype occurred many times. The CDR3 loop is CAISESKGYNEQFF. The CDR3 DNA reads as TGTGCCATCAGTGAGTCTAAGGGGTACAATGAGCAGTTCTTC. This sequence joins TRBV10-3 and TRBJ2-1; possible D gene TRBD1, 5 bases. The germline CDR1 and CDR2 sequences are ENHRY and SYGVKD. The CDR3 is 14 residues long. V was pared by 0 bases and J by 4 bases, with 7 bases between.

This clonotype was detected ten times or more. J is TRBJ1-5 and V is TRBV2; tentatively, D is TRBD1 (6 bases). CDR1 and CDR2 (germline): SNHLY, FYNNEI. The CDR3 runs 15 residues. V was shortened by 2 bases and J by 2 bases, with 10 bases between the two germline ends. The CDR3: CASSERGGGNQPQHF. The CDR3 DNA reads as TGTGCCAGCAGTGAAAGGGGGGGGGGCAATCAGCCCCAGCATTTT.

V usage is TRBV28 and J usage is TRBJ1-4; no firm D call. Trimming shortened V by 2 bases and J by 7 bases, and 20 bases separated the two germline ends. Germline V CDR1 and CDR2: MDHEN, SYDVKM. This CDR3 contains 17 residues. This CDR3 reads CASSLGSTGYAIEKLFF. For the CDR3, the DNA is TGTGCCAGCAGTTTAGGCTCAACCGGTTACGCTATTGAAAAACTGTTTTTT.

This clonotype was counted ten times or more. CDR3 protein: CASSPWTDMNTEAFF. CDR3 nucleotide sequence: TGTGCCAGCTCACCCTGGACGGACATGAACACTGAAGCTTTCTTT. V gene TRBV18 combines with J gene TRBJ1-1, with a possible D match to TRBD1 (5 bases). Deletions cut 3 bases from V and 0 bases from J, with 11 bases between. Per the germline V gene, CDR1 is KGHSH and CDR2 is LQKENI. The CDR3 runs to 15 residues.

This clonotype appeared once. For the CDR3, the DNA is TGTGCCAGCAGTTCGAAACGGGGTCCCTACGAGCAGTACTTC. This gives the protein CASSSKRGPYEQYF. The chain combines TRBV12-3 or TRBV12-4 with TRBJ2-7, with D maybe TRBD2 (5 bases). Trimming cost V 4 bases and J 2 bases, with 12 bases left between them. CDR3 length: 14 residues.

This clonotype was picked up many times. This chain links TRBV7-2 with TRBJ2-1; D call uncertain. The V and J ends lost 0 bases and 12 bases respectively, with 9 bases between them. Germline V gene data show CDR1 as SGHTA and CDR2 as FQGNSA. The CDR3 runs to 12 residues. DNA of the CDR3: TGTGCCAGCAGCTTAGCGCCTGGATGGCAGTTCTTC. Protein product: CASSLAPGWQFF.

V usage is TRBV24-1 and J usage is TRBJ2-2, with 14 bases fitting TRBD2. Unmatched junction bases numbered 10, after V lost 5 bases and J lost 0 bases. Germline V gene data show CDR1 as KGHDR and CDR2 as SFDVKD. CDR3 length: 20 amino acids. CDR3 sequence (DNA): TGTGCCACCAGTGGTGCGCCCGGACTAGCGGGAGGACCGAACACCGGGGAGCTGTTTTTT. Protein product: CATSGAPGLAGGPNTGELFF.

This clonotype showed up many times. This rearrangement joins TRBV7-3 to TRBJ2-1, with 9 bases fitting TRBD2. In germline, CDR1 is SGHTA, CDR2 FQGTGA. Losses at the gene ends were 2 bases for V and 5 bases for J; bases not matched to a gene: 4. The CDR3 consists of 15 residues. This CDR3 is CASSLEIAGDNEQFF. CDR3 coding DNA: TGTGCCAGCAGCTTAGAAATAGCGGGAGACAATGAGCAGTTCTTC.

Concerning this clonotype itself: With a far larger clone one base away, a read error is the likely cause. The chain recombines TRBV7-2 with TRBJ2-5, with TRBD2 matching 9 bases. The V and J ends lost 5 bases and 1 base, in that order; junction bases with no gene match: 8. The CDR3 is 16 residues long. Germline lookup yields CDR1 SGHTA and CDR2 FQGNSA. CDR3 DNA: TGTGCCAGCAGCACTTTAGCGGGAGCGGGCCAAGAGACCCAGTACTTC. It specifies CASSTLAGAGQETQYF.

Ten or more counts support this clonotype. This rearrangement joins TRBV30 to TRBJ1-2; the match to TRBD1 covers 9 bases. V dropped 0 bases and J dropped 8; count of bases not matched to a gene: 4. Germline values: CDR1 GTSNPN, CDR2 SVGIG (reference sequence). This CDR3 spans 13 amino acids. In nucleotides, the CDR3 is TGTGCCTGGAGTGTAGGGACAGGGAACGGCTACACCTTC. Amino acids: CAWSVGTGNGYTF.

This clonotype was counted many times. The CDR3 here is CAISPGSHYGYTF. The CDR3 DNA reads as TGTGCCATCAGCCCGGGCAGCCACTATGGCTACACCTTC. This rearrangement joins TRBV10-3 to TRBJ1-2; D is unclear. Germline CDR1 reads ENHRY; CDR2 reads SYGVKD. This CDR3 is built from 13 residues. V was cut by 6 bases and J by 3 bases, with 11 bases left in between.

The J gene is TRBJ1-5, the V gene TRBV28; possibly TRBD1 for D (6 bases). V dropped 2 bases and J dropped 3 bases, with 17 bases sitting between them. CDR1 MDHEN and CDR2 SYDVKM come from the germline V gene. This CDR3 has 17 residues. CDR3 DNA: TGTGCCAGCAGTTTAAATAGGGAGACAGGCCACAATCAGCCCCAGCATTTT. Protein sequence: CASSLNRETGHNQPQHF.

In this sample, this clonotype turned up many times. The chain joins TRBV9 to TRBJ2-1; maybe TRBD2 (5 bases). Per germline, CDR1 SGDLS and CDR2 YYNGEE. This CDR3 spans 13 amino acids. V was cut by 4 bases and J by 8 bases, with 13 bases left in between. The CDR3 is CASSRAGLDEQFF. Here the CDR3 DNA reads TGTGCCAGCAGCCGAGCCGGACTGGATGAGCAGTTCTTC.

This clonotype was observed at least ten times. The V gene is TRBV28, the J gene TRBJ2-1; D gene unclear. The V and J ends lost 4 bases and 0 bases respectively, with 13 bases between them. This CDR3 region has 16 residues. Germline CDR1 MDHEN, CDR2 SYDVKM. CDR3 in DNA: TGTGCCAGCAGTTCTCCCAGGAGTAGCTCCTACAATGAGCAGTTCTTC. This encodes CASSSPRSSSYNEQFF.

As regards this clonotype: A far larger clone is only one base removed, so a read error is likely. The CDR3 loop reads CASSPLGGGQDEQYF. The CDR3, as DNA: TGTGCCAGCTCACCCTTGGGCGGGGGGCAAGACGAGCAGTACTTC. The rearrangement links TRBV9 to TRBJ2-7, with TRBD2 matching over 8 bases. This CDR3 contains 15 residues. V trimming: 7 bases; J trimming: 5 bases; junction bases outside the gene matches: 14. CDR1 is SGDLS and CDR2 is YYNGEE in the germline V gene.

The CDR3: CASSKMVQGEDTQYF. CDR3 nucleotides: TGTGCCAGCAGCAAAATGGTACAGGGGGAGGATACGCAGTATTTT. The chain combines TRBV5-4 with TRBJ2-3; 8 bases match TRBD1. The CDR3 totals 15 residues. CDR1 is SGHNT, CDR2 YYREEE, per germline (reference sequence). V trimming: 4 bases; J trimming: 6 bases; junction bases outside the gene matches: 10.

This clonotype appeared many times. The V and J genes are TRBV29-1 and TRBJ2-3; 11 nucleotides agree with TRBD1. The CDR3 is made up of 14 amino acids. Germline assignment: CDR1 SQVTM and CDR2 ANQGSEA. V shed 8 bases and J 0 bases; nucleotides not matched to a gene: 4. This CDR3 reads CSFGQGASTDTQYF. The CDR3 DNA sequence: TGCAGCTTTGGACAGGGGGCAAGCACAGATACGCAGTATTTT.

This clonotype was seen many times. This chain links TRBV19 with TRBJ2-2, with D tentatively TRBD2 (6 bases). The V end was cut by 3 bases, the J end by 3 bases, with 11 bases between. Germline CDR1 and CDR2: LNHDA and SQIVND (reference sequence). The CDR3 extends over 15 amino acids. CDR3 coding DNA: TGTGCCAGTAGTATTCTCGGGACTTACACCGGGGAGCTGTTTTTT. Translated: CASSILGTYTGELFF.

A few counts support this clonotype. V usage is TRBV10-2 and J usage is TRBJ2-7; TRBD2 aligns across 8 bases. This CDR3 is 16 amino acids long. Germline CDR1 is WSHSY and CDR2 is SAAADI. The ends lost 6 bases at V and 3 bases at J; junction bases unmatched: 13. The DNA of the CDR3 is TGCGCCAGCAGCACACACTCTAGCGGGCCTTACTACGAGCAGTACTTC. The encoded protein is CASSTHSSGPYYEQYF.

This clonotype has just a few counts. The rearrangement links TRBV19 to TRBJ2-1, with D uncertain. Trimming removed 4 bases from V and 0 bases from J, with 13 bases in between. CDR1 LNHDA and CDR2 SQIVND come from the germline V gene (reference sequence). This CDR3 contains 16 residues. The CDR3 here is CASSTRPVSSYNEQFF. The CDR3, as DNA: TGTGCCAGTAGTACTCGACCGGTTAGCTCCTACAATGAGCAGTTCTTC.

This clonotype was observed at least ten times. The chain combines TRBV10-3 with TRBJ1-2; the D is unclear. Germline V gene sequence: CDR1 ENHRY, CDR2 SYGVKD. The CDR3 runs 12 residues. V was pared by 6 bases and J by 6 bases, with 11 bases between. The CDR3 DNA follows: TGTGCCATCAGCTACGGGAGAGATGGCTACACCTTC. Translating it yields CAISYGRDGYTF.

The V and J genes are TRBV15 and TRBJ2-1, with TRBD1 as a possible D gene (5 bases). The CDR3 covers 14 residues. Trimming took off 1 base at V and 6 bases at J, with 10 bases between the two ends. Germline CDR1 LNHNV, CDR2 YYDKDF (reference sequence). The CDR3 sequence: CATSRVDSFNEQFF. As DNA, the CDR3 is TGTGCCACCAGCAGAGTCGACAGCTTCAATGAGCAGTTCTTC. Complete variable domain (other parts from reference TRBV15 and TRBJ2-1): DAMVIQNPRYQVTQFGKPVTLSCSQTLNHNVMYWYQQKSSQAPKLLFHYYDKDFNNEADTPDNFQSRRPNTSFCFLDIRSPGLGDTAMYLCATSRVDSFNEQFFGPGTRLTVL.

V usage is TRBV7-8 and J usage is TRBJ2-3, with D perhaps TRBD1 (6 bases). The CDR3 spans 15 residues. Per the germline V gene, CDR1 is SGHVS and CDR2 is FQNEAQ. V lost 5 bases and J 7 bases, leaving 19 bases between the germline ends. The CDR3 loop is CASSLTGDKSNTQYF. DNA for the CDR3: TGTGCCAGCAGCCTTACTGGGGACAAATCGAATACGCAGTATTTT. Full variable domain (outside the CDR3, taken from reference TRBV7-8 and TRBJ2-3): GAGVSQSPRYKVAKRGQDVALRCDPISGHVSLFWYQQALGQGPEFLTYFQNEAQLDKSGLPSDRFFAERPEGSVSTLKIQRTQQEDSAVYLCASSLTGDKSNTQYFGPGTRLTVL.

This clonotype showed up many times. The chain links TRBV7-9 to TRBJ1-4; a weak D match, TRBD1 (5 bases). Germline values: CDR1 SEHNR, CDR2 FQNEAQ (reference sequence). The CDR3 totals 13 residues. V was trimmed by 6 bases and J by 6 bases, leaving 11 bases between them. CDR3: CASSRGGDEKLFF. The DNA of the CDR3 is TGTGCCAGCAGTCGCGGAGGGGATGAAAAACTGTTTTTT.

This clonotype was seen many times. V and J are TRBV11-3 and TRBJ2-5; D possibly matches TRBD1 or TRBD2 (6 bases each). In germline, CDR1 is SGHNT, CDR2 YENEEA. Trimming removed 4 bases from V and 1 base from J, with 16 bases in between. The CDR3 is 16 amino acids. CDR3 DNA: TGTGCCAGCAGCTCGGGGGCTGCGCTGTTCCAAGAGACCCAGTACTTC. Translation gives CASSSGAALFQETQYF.

This CDR3 reads CSALSVYEQYF. Here the CDR3 DNA reads TGCAGTGCCCTTTCAGTCTACGAGCAGTACTTC. V gene TRBV20-1 combines with J gene TRBJ2-7, with D unclear. Germline values: CDR1 DFQATT, CDR2 SNEGSKA (reference sequence). This CDR3 comprises 11 residues. Trimming pared 6 bases from V and 3 bases from J, leaving 9 bases between.

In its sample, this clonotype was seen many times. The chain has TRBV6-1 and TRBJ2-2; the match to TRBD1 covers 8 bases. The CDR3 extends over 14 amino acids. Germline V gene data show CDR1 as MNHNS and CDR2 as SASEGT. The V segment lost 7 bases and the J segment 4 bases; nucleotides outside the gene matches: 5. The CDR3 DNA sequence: TGTGCCAGCAAACTGGACAGGGTCACCGGGGAGCTGTTTTTT. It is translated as CASKLDRVTGELFF.

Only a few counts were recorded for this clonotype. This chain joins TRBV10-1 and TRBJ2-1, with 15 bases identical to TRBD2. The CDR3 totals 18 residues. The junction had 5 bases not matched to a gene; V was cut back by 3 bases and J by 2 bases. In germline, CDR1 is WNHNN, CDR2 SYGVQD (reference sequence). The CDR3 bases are TGCGCCAGCAGTGATGAGGGACTAGCGGGAGGAACCTACAATGAGCAGTTCTTC. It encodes CASSDEGLAGGTYNEQFF.

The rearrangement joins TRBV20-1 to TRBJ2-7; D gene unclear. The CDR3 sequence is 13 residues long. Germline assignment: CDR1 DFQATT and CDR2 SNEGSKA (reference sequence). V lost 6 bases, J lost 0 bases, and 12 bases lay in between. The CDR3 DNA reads TGCAGTGCACCCTCCCCGAGCTCCTACGAGCAGTACTTC. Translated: CSAPSPSSYEQYF.

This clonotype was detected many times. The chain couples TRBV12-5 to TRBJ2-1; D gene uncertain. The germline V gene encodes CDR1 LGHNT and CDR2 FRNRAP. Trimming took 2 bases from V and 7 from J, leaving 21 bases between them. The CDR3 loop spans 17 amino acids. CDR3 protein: CASGLTISAERRNEQFF. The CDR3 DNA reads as TGTGCTAGTGGTTTGACGATTTCGGCCGAGAGAAGGAATGAGCAGTTCTTC.